This is a list of T cell receptor beta chains from one sample in a study of shared clonotypes between healthy human individuals. The protocol was immunoSEQ multiplex PCR, while the TCRdb copy is restricted to in-frame clones and leaves out a portion. The table shows around 550,000 clones, with approximately 95% occurring only once. Sequenced: naive CD8+ T cells sorted from blood. The receptors shown here come from a woman younger than 45 in good health. CDR3s include the opening cysteine and the closing phenylalanine or tryptophan. D genes are given only for firm matches. Some rows mark clone size as missing; the rest say once, few, many or name a class of expanded clone.

j_call clone_size v_call d_call cdr3_nt cdr3_aa
TRBJ1-3 - TRBV10-3 - TGTGCCATCAGTGAGTCTATGGTCCAGATATCTGGAAACACCATATATTTT CAISESMVQISGNTIYF
TRBJ2-2 once TRBV19 - TGTGCCAGTAGTCTGGCATTTGGGGGCGGGGAGCTGTTTTTT CASSLAFGGGELFF
TRBJ2-1 - TRBV9 TRBD1 TGTGCCAGCAGCGAGGGACAGGGGCCCTACAATGAGCAGTTCTTC CASSEGQGPYNEQFF
TRBJ2-7 - TRBV7-9 TRBD1 TGTGCCAGCAGCTGGGGACAGGGGGGCTACGAGCAGTACTTC CASSWGQGGYEQYF
TRBJ1-1 - TRBV7-9 - TGCGCCAGCAGCTTGAGGGATCTTGAGGGGCAGGACACTGAAGCTTTCTTT CASSLRDLEGQDTEAFF
TRBJ2-5 - TRBV4-1 TRBD1 TGCGCCAGCAGCCCGATCAGGACAGGGGAAGAGACCCAGTACTTC CASSPIRTGEETQYF
TRBJ2-7 - TRBV30 - TGTGCCTGGAGCCCCGGAAGCTCCTACGAGCAGTACTTC CAWSPGSSYEQYF
TRBJ2-1 - TRBV11-2 - TGTGCCAGCAGCTCCGGATTTGAGCAGTTCTTC CASSSGFEQFF
TRBJ2-7 - TRBV19 - TGTGCCAGTAGTATAGGGCAGGGACCTTCCTACGAGCAGTACTTC CASSIGQGPSYEQYF
TRBJ1-5 - TRBV28 TRBD1 TGTGCCAGCAAAGGACAGGGGGTATCGTTCGGCAATCAGCCCCAGCATTTT CASKGQGVSFGNQPQHF
TRBJ2-7 - TRBV5-4 - TGTGCCAGCAGCCAACGTGGGGGCTGGAGCTCCTACGAGCAGTACTTC CASSQRGGWSSYEQYF
TRBJ2-1 - TRBV27 - TGTGCCAGCAGTTTTTCTGTGGATGAGCAGTTCTTC CASSFSVDEQFF
TRBJ2-1 - TRBV5-1 TRBD2 TGCGCCAGCAGAGAAACCGGGACTAGCAGCTCCTACAATGAGCAGTTCTTC CASRETGTSSSYNEQFF
TRBJ2-7 - TRBV14 - TGTGCCAGCAGCCAAGAACCTCATCACCCCTACGAGCAGTACTTC CASSQEPHHPYEQYF